The T cell receptor (beta chain) described here comes from a study of cytomegalovirus exposure and HLA in healthy donors. Overall study context: An early data release held tens of millions of unique TCRs from HLA-typed donors. Study observations and caveats: CMV serostatus was the sole immune exposure information available. Productive status was seen about 90% or about 30% of the time for most TCR beta V segments in an earlier analysis. Reports described diagnosis of cytomegalovirus status by the classifier as highly specific and sensitive.

The CDR3 is made up of 14 amino acids. In germline, CDR1 is LGHNA, CDR2 YNFKEQ. V was clipped by 2 bases and J by 3 bases; unmatched bases: 4. As concerns this clone: Its antigen is as yet unknown.

The PCR was carried out with 60 Vbeta primers and 13 Jbeta primers. Sequencing was performed with immunoSEQ multiplex PCR; in TCRdb, only in-frame clones are kept and a portion is missing. In total, the table holds about 140,000 clones. Sequenced: PBMCs. This sequence joins TRBV4-2 and TRBJ2-7; 7 nucleotides line up with TRBD1. The sequence was collected from a male donor in good health and CMV-seronegative. The chain's CDR3 is CASSQNRGSYEQYF. The CDR3 DNA sequence: TGTGCCAGCAGCCAAAACAGGGGTAGCTACGAGCAGTACTTC.